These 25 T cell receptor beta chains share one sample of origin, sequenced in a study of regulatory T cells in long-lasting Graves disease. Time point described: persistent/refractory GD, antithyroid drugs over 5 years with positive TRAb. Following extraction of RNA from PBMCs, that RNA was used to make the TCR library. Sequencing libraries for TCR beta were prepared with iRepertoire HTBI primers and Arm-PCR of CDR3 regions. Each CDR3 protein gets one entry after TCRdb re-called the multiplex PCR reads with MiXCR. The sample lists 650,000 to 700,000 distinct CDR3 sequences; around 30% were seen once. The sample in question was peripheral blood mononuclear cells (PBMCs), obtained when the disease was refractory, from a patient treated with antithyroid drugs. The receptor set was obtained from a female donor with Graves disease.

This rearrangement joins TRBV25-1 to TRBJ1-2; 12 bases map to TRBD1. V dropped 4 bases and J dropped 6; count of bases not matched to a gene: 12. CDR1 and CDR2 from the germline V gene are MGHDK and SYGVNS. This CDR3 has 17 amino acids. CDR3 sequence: CASSGSGTGTGGNGYTF. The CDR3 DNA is TGTGCCAGCAGTGGGTCTGGGACCGGGACAGGGGGCAATGGCTACACCTTC.

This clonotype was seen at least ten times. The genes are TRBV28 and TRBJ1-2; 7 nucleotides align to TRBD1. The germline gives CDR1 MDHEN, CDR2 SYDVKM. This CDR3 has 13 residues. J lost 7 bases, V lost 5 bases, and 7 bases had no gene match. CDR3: CASSPDRVSGYTF. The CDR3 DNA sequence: TGTGCCAGCAGTCCCGACAGGGTCTCTGGCTACACCTTC.

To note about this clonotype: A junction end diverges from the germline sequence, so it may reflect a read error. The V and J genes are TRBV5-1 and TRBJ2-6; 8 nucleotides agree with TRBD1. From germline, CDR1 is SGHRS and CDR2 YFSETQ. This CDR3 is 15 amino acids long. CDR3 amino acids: CASSPDRAGVNVLTF. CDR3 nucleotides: TGCGCCAGCAGCCCGGACAGGGCTGGGGTCAACGTCCTGACTTTC.

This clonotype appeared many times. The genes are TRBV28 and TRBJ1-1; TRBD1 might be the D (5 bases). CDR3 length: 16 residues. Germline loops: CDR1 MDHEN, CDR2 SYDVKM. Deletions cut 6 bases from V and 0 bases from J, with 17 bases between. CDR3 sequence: CASRGLKQVMNTEAFF. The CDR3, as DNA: TGTGCCAGCAGAGGCTTAAAACAGGTAATGAACACTGAAGCTTTCTTT.

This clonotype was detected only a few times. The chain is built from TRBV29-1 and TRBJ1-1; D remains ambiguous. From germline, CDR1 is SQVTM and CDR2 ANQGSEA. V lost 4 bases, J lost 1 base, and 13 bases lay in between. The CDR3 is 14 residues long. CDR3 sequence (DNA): TGCAGCGTTGGGAGGAGTGCATCGAACACTGAAGCTTTCTTT. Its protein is CSVGRSASNTEAFF.

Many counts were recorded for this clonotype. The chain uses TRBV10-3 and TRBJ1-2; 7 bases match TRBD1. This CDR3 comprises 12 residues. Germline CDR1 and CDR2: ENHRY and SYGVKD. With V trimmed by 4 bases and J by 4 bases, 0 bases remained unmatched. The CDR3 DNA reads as TGTGCCATCAGTGGACAGGGCTATGGCTACACCTTC. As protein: CAISGQGYGYTF.

DNA for the CDR3: TGCAGCGTGGATCGCCCTCTCTATGGCTACACCTTC. It encodes CSVDRPLYGYTF. V is TRBV29-1 and J is TRBJ1-2; no definite D call. The length of the CDR3 is 12 residues. The germline V gene has CDR1 SQVTM and CDR2 ANQGSEA. Trimming shortened V by 6 bases and J by 4 bases, and 12 bases separated the two germline ends.

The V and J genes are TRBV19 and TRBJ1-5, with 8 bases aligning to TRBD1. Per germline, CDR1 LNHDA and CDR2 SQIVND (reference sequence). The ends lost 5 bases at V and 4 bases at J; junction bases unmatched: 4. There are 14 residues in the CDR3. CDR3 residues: CASSPHRGNQPQHF. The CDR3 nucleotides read TGTGCCAGTAGTCCACACAGGGGGAATCAGCCCCAGCATTTT.

The CDR3 spells CSARDRRDYGYTF. CDR3 coding DNA: TGCAGTGCTAGAGATAGAAGGGACTATGGCTACACCTTC. The V call is TRBV20-1, the J call TRBJ1-2; D remains ambiguous. CDR1 DFQATT and CDR2 SNEGSKA come from the germline V gene (reference sequence). The CDR3 spans 13 residues. Trimming cost V 0 bases and J 3 bases, with 8 bases left between them.

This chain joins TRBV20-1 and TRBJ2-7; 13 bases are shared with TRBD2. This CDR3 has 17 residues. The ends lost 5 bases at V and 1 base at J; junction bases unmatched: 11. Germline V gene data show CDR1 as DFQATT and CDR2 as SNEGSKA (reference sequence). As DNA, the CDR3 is TGCAGTGCTTCTCCGGGACTAGCGGGGTTAATATCCTACGAGCAGTACTTC. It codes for CSASPGLAGLISYEQYF.

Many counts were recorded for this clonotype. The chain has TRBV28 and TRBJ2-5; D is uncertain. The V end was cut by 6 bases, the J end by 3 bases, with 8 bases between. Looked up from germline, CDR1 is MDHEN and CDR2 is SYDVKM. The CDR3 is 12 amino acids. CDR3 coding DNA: TGTGCCAGCAGCCAGCCCGAAGAGACCCAGTACTTC. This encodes CASSQPEETQYF.

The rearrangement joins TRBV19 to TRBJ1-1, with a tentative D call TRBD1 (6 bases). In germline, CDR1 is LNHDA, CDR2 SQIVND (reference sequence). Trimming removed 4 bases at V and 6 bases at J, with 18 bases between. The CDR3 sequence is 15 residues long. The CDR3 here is CASSKHRVGSSEAFF. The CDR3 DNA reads TGTGCCAGTAGTAAGCACAGGGTTGGATCTTCTGAAGCTTTCTTT.

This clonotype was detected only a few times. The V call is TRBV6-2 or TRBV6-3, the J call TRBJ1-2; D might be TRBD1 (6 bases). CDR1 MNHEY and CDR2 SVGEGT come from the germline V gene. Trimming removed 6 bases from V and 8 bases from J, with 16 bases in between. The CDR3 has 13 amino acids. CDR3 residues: CASSQFNRDGYTF. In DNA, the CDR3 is TGTGCCAGCAGCCAATTTAACAGGGACGGCTACACCTTC.

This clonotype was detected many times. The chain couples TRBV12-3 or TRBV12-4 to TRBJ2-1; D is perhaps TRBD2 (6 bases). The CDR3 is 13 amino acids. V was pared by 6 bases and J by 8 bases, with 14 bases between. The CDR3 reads CASSPPERDEQFF. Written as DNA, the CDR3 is TGTGCCAGCAGCCCTCCAGAGCGGGATGAGCAGTTCTTC.

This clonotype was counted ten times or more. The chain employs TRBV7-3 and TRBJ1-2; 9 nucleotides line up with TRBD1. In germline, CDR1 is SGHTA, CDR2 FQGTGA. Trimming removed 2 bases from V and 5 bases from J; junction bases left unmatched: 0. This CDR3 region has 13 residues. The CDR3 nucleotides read TGTGCCAGCAGCTTAGGGACAGGGTATGGCTACACCTTC. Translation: CASSLGTGYGYTF.

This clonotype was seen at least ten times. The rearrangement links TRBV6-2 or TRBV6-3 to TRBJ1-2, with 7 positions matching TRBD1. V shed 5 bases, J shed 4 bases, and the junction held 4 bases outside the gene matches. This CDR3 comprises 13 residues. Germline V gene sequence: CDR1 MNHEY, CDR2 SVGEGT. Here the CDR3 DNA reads TGTGCCAGCAGTCACCGACAGGGCTATGGCTACACCTTC. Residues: CASSHRQGYGYTF.

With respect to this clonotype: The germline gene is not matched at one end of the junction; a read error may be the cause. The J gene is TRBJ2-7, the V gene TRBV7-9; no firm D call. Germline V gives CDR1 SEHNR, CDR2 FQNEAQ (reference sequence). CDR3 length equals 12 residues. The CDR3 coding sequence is TGTGCCAGCAGCCTTAGCAGAGCCGAGCAGCACTTC. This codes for CASSLSRAEQHF.

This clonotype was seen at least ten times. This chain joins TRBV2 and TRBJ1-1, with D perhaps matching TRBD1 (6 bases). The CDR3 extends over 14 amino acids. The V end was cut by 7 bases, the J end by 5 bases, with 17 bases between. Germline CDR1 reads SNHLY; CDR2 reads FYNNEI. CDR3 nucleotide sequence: TGTGCCAGCAAAGTATGGGGGGCTGGGACTGAAGCTTTCTTT. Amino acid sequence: CASKVWGAGTEAFF.

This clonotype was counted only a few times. CDR3 coding DNA: TGTGCCAGCTCCCTTGAGGCGGACCCCTCCTACGAGCAGTACTTC. It codes for CASSLEADPSYEQYF. This rearrangement joins TRBV18 to TRBJ2-7; no reliable D call. CDR3 length equals 15 residues. The V gene lost 6 bases and the J gene lost 0 bases, with 15 bases spanning the gap. Germline V lookup: CDR1 KGHSH, CDR2 LQKENI.

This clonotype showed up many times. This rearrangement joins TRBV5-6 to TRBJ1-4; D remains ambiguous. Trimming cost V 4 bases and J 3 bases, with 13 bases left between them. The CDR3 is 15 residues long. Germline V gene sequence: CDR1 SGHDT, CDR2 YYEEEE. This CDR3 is CASSRAGGSNEKLFF. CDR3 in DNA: TGTGCCAGCAGCCGAGCCGGCGGCTCTAATGAAAAACTGTTTTTT.

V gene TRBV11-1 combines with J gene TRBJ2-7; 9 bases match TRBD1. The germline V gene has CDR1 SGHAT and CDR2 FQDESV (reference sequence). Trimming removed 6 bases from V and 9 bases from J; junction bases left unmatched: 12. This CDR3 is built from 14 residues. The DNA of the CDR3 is TGTGCCAGCAGGATAACAGGGGGCTTCGACGGGCAGTACTTC. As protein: CASRITGGFDGQYF.

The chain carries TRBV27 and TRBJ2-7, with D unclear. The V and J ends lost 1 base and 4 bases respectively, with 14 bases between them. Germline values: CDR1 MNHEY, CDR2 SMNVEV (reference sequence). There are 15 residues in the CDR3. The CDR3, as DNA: TGTGCCAGCAGTTTATTCCCAGCATTCCCTTACGAGCAGTACTTC. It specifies CASSLFPAFPYEQYF.

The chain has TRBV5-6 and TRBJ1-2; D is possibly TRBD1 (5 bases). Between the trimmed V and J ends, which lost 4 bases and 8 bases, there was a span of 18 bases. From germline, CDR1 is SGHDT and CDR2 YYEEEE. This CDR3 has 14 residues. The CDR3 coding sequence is TGTGCCAGCAGCGATACAGGTTCTGAAAGGGGCTACACCTTC. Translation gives CASSDTGSERGYTF.

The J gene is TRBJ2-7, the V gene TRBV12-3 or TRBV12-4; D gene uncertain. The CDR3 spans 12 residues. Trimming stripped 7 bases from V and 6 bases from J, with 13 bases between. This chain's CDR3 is CASTLMGGEQYF. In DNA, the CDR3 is TGTGCCAGCACCCTAATGGGTGGCGAGCAGTACTTC.

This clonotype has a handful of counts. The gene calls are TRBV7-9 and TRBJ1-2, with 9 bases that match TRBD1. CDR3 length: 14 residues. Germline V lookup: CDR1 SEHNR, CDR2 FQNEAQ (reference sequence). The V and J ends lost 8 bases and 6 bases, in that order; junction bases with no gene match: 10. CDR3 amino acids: CASHKGTGRNGYTF. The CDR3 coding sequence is TGTGCCAGCCATAAGGGGACAGGGCGGAATGGCTACACCTTC.